A selection of T cell receptor beta chains follows, all from one sample in a study of control samples from healthy donors and cancer patients. The data were produced by immunoSEQ multiplex PCR, yet TCRdb's version contains in-frame clones alone and is incomplete. In the table there are 150,000 to 200,000 clones, 90% to 95% of which are singletons. Sequencing used blood. These receptors were taken from a woman aged 25 to 39 in good health. The CDR3 runs from the conserved cysteine through the conserved F or W. A D gene is named only where the DNA matches it firmly.

TRBJ1-1,-,TRBV5-1,CASSLARMTEAFF
TRBJ1-5,-,TRBV7-9,CASSLQGQPQHF
TRBJ1-1,-,TRBV14,CASRPILNTEAFF
TRBJ1-4,-,TRBV28,CASTPFDRLVEKLFF
TRBJ1-4,-,TRBV12-3/TRBV12-4,CASSHLNGEKLFF
TRBJ1-2,-,TRBV7-3,CASSPQGNYGYTF
TRBJ1-2,-,TRBV18,CASSTTANYGYTF
TRBJ1-2,TRBD1,TRBV6-2/TRBV6-3,CASSPDRGRRNYGYTF
TRBJ1-4,-,TRBV2,CASSDRGTNEKLFF
TRBJ1-2,-,TRBV3-1/TRBV3-2,CASSQFKGNYGYTF
TRBJ2-1,-,TRBV7-2,CASSLERLGSNEQFF
TRBJ2-1,TRBD2,TRBV27,CASSLAGGYNEQFF
TRBJ1-5,TRBD1,TRBV3-1/TRBV3-2,CASSLGQGGYSNQPQHF